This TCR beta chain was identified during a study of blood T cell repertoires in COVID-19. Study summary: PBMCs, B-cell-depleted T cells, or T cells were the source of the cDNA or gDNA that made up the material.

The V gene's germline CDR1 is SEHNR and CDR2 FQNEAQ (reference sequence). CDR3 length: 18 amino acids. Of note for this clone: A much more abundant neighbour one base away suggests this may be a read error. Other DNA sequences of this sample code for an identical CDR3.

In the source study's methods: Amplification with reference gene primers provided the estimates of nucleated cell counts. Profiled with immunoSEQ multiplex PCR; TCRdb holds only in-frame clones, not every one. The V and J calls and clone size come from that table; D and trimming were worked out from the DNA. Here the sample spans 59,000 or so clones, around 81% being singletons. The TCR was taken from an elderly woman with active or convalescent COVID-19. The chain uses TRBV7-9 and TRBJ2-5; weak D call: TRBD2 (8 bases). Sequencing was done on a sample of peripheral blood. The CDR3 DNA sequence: TGTGCCTGCAGGGGGACTCGGGGGGGCCCCCGCCACGGAGAGACCCAGTACTTC. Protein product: CACRGTRGGPRHGETQYF.